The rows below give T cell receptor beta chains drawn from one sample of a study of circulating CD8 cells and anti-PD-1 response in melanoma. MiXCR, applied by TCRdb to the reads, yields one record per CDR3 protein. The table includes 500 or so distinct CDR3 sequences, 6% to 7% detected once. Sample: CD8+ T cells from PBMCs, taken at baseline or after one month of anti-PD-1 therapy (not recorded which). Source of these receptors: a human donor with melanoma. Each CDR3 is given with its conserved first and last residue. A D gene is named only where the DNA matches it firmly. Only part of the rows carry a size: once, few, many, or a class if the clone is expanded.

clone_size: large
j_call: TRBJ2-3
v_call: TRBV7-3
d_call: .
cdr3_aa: CASSLHPYTDTQYF
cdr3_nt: TGTGCCAGCAGCTTGCACCCTTACACAGATACGCAGTATTTT

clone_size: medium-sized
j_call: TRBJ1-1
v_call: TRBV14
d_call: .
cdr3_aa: CASSRAGALNTEAFF
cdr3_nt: TGTGCCAGCAGCCGGGCAGGGGCCCTCAACACTGAAGCTTTCTTT

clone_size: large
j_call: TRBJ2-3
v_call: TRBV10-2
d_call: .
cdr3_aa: CAAGPRTDTQYF
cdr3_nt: TGCGCCGCGGGACCAAGAACAGATACGCAGTATTTT

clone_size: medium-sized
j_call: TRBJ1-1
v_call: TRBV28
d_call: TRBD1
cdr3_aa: CASSLSGGGTEAFF
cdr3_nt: TGTGCCAGCAGTTTATCAGGGGGTGGCACTGAAGCTTTCTTT

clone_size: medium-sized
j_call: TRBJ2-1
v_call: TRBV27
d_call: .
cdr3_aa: CASTPRPGGADNEQFF
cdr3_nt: TGTGCCAGCACTCCTCGTCCGGGGGGCGCTGACAATGAGCAGTTCTTC

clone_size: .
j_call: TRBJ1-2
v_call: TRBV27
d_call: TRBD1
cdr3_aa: CANRQGAGYGYTF
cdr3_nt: TGTGCCAACAGACAGGGGGCCGGCTATGGCTACACCTTC

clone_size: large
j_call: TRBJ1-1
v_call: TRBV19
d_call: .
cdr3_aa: CASSTRDPTSNTEAFF
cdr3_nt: TGTGCCAGTAGCACCAGGGATCCCACCTCCAACACTGAAGCTTTCTTT

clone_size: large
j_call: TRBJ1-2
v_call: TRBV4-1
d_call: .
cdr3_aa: CASSRPDRTNYGYTF
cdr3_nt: TGCGCCAGCAGCCGCCCCGACAGAACTAACTATGGCTACACCTTC

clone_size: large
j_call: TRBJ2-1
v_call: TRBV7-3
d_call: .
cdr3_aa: CASSPTTATYNEQFF
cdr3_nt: TGTGCCAGCAGCCCAACGACAGCCACCTACAATGAGCAGTTCTTC

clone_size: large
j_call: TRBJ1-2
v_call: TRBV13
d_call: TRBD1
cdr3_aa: CASSFGQGRPYGYTF
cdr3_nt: TGTGCCAGCAGCTTTGGACAGGGAAGGCCCTATGGCTACACCTTC

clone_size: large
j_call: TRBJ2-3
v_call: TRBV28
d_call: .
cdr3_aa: CASRLRSDGLTDTQYF
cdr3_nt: TGTGCCAGCAGGTTAAGATCGGACGGATTGACAGATACGCAGTATTTT

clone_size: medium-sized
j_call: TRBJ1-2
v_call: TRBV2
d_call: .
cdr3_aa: CASSESGVAYGYTF
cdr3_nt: TGTGCCAGCAGTGAATCCGGGGTGGCCTATGGCTACACCTTC

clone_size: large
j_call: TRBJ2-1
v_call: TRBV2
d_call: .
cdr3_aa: CASSVSNEQFF
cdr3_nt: TGTGCCAGCAGTGTGAGCAATGAGCAGTTCTTC

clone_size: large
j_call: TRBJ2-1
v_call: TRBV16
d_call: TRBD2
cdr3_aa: CASSPPASGGFENEQFF
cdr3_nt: TGTGCCAGCAGCCCCCCCGCCAGCGGGGGCTTCGAGAATGAGCAGTTCTTC

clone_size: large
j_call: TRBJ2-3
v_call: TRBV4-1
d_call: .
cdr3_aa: CASSQRGGSTDTQYF
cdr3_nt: TGCGCCAGCAGCCAGAGAGGGGGTAGCACAGATACGCAGTATTTT

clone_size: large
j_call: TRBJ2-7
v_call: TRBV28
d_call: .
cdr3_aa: CATTSRGRPEQYF
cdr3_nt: TGTGCCACCACCAGCCGGGGGCGGCCCGAGCAGTACTTC

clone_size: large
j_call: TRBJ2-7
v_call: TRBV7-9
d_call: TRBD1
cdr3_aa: CASSSPGTGNEQYF
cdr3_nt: TGTGCCAGCAGCTCCCCCGGGACAGGGAACGAGCAGTACTTC

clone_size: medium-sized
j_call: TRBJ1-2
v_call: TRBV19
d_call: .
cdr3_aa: CASSIAHYGYTF
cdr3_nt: TGTGCCAGTAGTATAGCACACTATGGCTACACCTTC

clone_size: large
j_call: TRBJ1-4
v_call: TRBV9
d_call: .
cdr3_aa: CASSDGEVATNEKLFF
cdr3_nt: TGTGCCAGCAGCGACGGTGAAGTCGCAACTAATGAAAAACTGTTTTTT

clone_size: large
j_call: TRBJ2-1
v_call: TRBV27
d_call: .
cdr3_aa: CASRDSYNEQFF
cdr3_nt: TGTGCCAGCAGGGACTCCTACAATGAGCAGTTCTTC

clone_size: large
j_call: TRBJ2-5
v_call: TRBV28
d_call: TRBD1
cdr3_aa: CASSFDRADGETQYF
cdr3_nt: TGTGCCAGCAGTTTCGACAGGGCGGACGGGGAGACCCAGTACTTC

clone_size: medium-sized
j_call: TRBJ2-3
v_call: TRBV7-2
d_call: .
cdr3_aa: CASSPWGYGTDTQYF
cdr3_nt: TGTGCCAGCAGCCCGTGGGGGTACGGCACAGATACGCAGTATTTT

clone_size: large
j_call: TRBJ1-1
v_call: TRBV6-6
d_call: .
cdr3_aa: CASLLNRNTEAFF
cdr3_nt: TGTGCCAGCCTACTAAACAGGAACACTGAAGCTTTCTTT

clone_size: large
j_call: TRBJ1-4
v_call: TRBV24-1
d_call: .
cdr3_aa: CATSAAGKLFF
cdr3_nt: TGTGCCACCAGTGCCGCCGGGAAACTGTTTTTT

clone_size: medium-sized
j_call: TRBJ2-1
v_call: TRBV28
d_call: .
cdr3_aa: CASSTRRYEQFF
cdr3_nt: TGTGCCAGCAGCACCCGACGGTATGAGCAGTTCTTC

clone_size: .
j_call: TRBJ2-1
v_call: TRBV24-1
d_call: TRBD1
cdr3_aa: CATSDLGQGTYNEQFF
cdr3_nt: TGTGCCACCAGTGATTTAGGACAGGGTACCTACAATGAGCAGTTCTTC

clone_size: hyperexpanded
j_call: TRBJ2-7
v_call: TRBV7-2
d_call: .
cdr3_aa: CASSLQLGGREQYF
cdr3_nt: TGTGCCAGCAGCTTACAGTTGGGGGGGCGGGAGCAGTACTTC

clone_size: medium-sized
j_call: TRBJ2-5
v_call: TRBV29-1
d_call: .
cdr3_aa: CSVEVGGRETQYF
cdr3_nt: TGCAGCGTTGAAGTAGGGGGGCGCGAGACCCAGTACTTC

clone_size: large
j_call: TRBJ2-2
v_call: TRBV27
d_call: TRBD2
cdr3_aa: CASSRDQRGYYTGELFF
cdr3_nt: TGTGCCAGCAGTCGGGATCAGCGGGGGTACTACACCGGGGAGCTGTTTTTT

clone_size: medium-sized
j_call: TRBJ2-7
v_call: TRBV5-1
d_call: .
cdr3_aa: CASSLGRRDEQYF
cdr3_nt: TGCGCCAGCAGCCTTGGGCGCCGAGACGAGCAGTACTTC

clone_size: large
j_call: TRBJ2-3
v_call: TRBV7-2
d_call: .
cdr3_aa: CASSLVSRDTQYF
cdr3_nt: TGTGCCAGCAGCTTAGTTTCCCGAGATACGCAGTATTTT

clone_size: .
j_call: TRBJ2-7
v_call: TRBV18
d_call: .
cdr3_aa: CASSPPAESYEQYF
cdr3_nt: TGTGCCAGCTCACCACCAGCAGAGTCCTACGAGCAGTACTTC

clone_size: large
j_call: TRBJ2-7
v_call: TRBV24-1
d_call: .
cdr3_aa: CATGPYRDGISSKRYEQYF
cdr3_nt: TGTGCCACGGGACCATACCGGGACGGGATATCCTCTAAACGCTACGAGCAGTACTTC

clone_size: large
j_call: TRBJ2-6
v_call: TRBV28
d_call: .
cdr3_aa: CASSNSGANVLTF
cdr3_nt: TGTGCCAGCAGTAACTCTGGGGCCAACGTCCTGACTTTC

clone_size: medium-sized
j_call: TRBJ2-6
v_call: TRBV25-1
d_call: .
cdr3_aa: CASSDMGSGANVLTF
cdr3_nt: TGTGCCAGCAGTGACATGGGATCTGGGGCCAACGTCCTGACTTTC

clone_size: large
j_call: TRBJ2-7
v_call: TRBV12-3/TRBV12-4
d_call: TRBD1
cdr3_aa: CASSGQGSSYEQYF
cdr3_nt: TGTGCCAGCAGTGGACAGGGAAGCTCCTACGAGCAGTACTTC

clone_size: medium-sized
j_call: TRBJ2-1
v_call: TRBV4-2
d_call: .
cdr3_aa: CASSQGERSYNEQFF
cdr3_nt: TGTGCCAGCAGCCAGGGGGAACGGTCCTACAATGAGCAGTTCTTC

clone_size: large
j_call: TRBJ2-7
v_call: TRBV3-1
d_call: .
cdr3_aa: CATSDGSYEQYF
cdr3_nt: TGTGCCACCTCGGACGGCTCCTACGAGCAGTACTTC

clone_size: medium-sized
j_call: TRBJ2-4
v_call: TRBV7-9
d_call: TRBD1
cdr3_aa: CASSWDRDKDIQYF
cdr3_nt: TGTGCCAGCAGCTGGGACAGGGATAAGGACATTCAGTACTTC

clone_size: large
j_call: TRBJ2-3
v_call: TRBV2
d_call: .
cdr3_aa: CASSDMDTQYF
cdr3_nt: TGTGCCAGCAGTGATATGGATACGCAGTATTTT

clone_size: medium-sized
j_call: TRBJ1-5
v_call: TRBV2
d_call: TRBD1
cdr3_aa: CASSAGGYNQPQHF
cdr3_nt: TGTGCCAGCAGTGCAGGGGGTTACAATCAGCCCCAGCATTTT

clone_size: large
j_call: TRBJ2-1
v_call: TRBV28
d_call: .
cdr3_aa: CASRGRGGAVYNEQFF
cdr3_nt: TGTGCCAGCAGAGGACGCGGGGGCGCCGTCTACAATGAGCAGTTCTTC

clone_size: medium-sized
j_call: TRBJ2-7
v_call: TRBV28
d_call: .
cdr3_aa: CASSPDSSSYEQYF
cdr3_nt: TGTGCCAGCAGCCCAGACAGTAGCTCCTACGAGCAGTACTTC

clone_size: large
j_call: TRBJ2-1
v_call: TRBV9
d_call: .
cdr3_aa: CASSVEDSSVGDEQFF
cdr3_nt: TGTGCCAGCAGCGTAGAGGACAGCTCCGTCGGCGATGAGCAGTTCTTC

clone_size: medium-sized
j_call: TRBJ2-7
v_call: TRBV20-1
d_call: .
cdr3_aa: CSALGGSSYEQYF
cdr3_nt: TGCAGTGCTCTCGGAGGGAGCTCCTACGAGCAGTACTTC

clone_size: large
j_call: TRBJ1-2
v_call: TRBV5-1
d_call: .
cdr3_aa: CASSLAIVSYGYTF
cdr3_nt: TGCGCCAGCAGCTTGGCGATAGTCTCCTATGGCTACACCTTC

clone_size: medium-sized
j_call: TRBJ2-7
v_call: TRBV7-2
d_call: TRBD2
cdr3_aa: CASSLLAGGHEQYF
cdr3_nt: TGTGCCAGCAGCTTACTAGCGGGGGGCCACGAGCAGTACTTC

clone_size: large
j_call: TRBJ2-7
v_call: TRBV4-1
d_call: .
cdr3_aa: CASSQARQNEQYF
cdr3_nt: TGCGCCAGCAGCCAAGCCCGCCAGAACGAGCAGTACTTC

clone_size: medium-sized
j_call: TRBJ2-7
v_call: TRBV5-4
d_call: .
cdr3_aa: CASSLGSGEQYF
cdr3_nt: TGTGCCAGCAGCTTGGGGTCTGGGGAGCAGTACTTC

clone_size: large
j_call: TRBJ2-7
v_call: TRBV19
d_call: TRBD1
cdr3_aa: CASQPTGGIYEQYF
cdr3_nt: TGTGCCAGTCAACCGACAGGGGGCATCTACGAGCAGTACTTC

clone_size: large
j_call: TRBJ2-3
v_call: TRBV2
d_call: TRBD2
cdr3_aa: CASSDSAGSTDTQYF
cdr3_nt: TGTGCCAGCAGTGACTCAGCGGGGAGCACAGATACGCAGTATTTT